This TCR beta chain was recorded in a study of blood T cell repertoires in COVID-19 (dated by TCRdb to 2020 to 2021). About the full investigation: The collaborator samples originated in the United States, Italy and Spain and spanned the acute and convalescent phases of COVID-19. Nearly every sample came with metadata listing a de-identified subject ID, COVID-19 status, age in years and sex. Samples were obtained from the ongoing ImmuneRACE study (first 160 participants) and from 1,200 or so subjects provided by 6 global collaborators. The material from the prospective study consisted of cDNA or gDNA derived from T cells, B-cell-depleted T cells, or PBMCs. Subjects who had been exposed to COVID-19, were actively infected with it, or had recovered from it provided the deeply sampled blood TCRbeta repertoires that made up the dataset. HLA class I and class II types, where available, came from metadata supplied by the sample provider rather than from assay-based typing. The repertoires were released in a freely available public database meant as a resource for research on the immune response to SARS-CoV-2.

TCRbeta CDR3 regions were amplified from genomic DNA using the immunoSEQ Assay, a bias-controlled multiplex PCR. Concerning the study's data processing: The number of nucleated cells in each sample was estimated by amplification of reference gene primers within the assay. To quantify the absolute abundance of each unique TCRbeta CDR3 rearrangement, sequence reads were collapsed and filtered. For each sample, productive Simpson clonality was calculated as the square root of Simpson's diversity index over productive rearrangements. In its TCRdb copy, this immuneACCESS table keeps in-frame sequences only and misses some clones. Where compared with another copy, unresolved V genes explain less than half of these, and the others have no known cause. Clonal size and the V and J genes are those of that table, whereas D and trimming came from the DNA. For this sample the table gives fewer than 400,000 clones, of which 85% to 90% were detected only once. Of the sample, 2.5% to 3% is held by the ten largest clones.

At one collaborating source in Seattle, patients were enrolled during active infection and were followed longitudinally through the course of disease. The collaborating institutions used their own protocols to collect whole blood in K2EDTA tubes. For TCRbeta analysis, collaborators shipped samples in one of three forms: frozen whole blood, isolated PBMCs, or DNA extracted from either of those sample types. Summary of the overall study and its limitations: Clinical and demographic metadata were provided uncurated, with the amount varying by source and participant.

The CDR3 starts with the cysteine, ends with the phenylalanine, and has 15 residues. Of all the DNA, just the CDR3 is kept, 45 bases in frame from base 1. Ends trimmed: V by 6 bases, J by 1 base; bases unmatched to a gene: 5. From the germline V gene, CDR1 is SQVTM and CDR2 is ANQGSEA. With respect to this clone: What antigen it recognizes has not been identified. Nothing much larger sits one base from this clone, and base qualities are not available.

The chain employs TRBV29-1 and TRBJ2-5; 13 bases in the middle match TRBD2. Sequences were obtained from peripheral blood. The sequence was collected from a woman aged 30 to 39 with COVID-19, enrolled during active disease. The nucleotides read TGCAGCGTCCGGGGGACTAGCGGGACCCAAGAGACCCAGTACTTC. This translates into CSVRGTSGTQETQYF.